This T cell receptor beta chain emerged from a study of blood T cells in healthy people across ages. Turning to this clonotype: One junction end does not reproduce the germline sequence, and a read error may be involved.

The CDR3 runs to 18 residues. CDR1 is LGHNA and CDR2 is YNFKEQ in the germline V gene. Using a J-beta primer mix together with a sample-barcoded 5' primer, a second PCR was run for about 7 to 12 cycles. Each cDNA molecule, via a template-switch adaptor with 12 random nucleotides, was tagged. MiXCR was run by TCRdb on the 5' RACE reads, yielding one entry per CDR3 protein. The sample lists around 1.5 million distinct CDR3 sequences; about 32% were seen once. This sequence was found in a woman aged 25 to 39 in good health. Sequencing was carried out using blood. The chain combines TRBV4-2 with TRBJ2-5, with TRBD2 identical over 9 bases. CDR3 residues: CASGQGGASGANQEPQYF. The CDR3 DNA reads TGTGCCAGCGGCCAAGGCGGCGCTAGCGGGGCAAACCAAGAGCCCCAGTACTTC.